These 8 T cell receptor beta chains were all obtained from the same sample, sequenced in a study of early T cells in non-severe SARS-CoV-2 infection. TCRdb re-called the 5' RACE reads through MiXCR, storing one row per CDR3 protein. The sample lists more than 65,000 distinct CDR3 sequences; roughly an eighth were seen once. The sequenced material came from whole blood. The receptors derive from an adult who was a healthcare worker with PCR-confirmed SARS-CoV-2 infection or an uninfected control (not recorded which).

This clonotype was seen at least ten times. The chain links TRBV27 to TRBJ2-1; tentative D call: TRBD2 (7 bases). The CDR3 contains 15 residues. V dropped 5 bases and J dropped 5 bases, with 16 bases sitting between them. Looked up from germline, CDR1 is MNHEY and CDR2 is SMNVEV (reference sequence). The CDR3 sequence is CASSPPGGADNEQFF. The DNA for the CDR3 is TGTGCCAGCAGTCCCCCGGGGGGCGCCGACAATGAGCAGTTCTTC.

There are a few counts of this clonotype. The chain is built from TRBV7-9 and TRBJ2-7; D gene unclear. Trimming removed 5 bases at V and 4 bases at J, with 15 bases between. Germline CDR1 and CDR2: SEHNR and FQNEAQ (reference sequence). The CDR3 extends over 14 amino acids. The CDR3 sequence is CASSRGPRGYEQYF. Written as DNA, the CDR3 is TGTGCCAGCAGCCGAGGACCAAGAGGTTACGAGCAGTACTTC.

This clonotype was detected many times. The CDR3 spells CSARDLAGSPYGYTF. The CDR3 coding sequence is TGCAGTGCTAGAGATCTTGCAGGCTCCCCCTATGGCTACACCTTC. J is TRBJ1-2 and V is TRBV20-1; D unresolved. The CDR3 consists of 15 residues. Between the trimmed V and J ends, which lost 0 bases and 4 bases, there was a span of 15 bases. The germline V gene encodes CDR1 DFQATT and CDR2 SNEGSKA (reference sequence).

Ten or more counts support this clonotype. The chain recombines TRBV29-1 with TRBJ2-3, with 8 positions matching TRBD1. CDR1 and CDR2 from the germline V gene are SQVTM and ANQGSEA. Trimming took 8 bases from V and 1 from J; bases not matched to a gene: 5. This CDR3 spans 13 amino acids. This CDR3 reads CSSGGGRTDTQYF. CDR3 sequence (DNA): TGCAGCTCAGGGGGCGGTCGCACAGATACGCAGTATTTT.

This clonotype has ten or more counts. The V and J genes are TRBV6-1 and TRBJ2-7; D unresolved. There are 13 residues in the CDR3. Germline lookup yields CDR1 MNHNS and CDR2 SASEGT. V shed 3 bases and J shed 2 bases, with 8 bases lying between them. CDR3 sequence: CASSDKITYEQYF. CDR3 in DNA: TGTGCCAGCAGTGATAAAATCACCTACGAGCAGTACTTC.

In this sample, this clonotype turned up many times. Here the CDR3 DNA reads TGCAGCGTTGTGTCTTCGACCAATACCTACGAGCAGTACTTC. Its protein product is CSVVSSTNTYEQYF. The rearrangement uses TRBV29-1 and TRBJ2-7; D gene ambiguous. Germline V gives CDR1 SQVTM, CDR2 ANQGSEA. The CDR3 consists of 14 residues. The germline V and J ends were trimmed by 4 bases and 2 bases, with 15 bases remaining between them.

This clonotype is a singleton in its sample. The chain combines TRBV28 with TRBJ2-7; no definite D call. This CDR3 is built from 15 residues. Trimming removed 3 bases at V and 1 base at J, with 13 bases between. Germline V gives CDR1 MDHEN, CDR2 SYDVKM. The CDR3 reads CASSFPFSTSYEQYF. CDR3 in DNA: TGTGCCAGCAGTTTTCCCTTCTCCACGTCCTACGAGCAGTACTTC.

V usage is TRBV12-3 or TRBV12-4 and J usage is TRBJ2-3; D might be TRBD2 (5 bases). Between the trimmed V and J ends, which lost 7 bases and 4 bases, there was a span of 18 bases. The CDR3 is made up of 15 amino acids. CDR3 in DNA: TGTGCCAGCATCCTGACTACTTCGAGGGCAGATACGCAGTATTTT. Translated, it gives CASILTTSRADTQYF.